This passage covers 29 T cell receptor beta chains from one sample sequenced in a study of immune evolution from preneoplasia to lung adenocarcinoma. The table came from immunoSEQ multiplex PCR; TCRdb's copy has only in-frame clones and leaves some out. Among 6,500 to 7,500 clones listed, about four fifths were seen once. The sequenced material came from FFPE minimally invasive lung adenocarcinoma tissue. The receptors come from a person between 65 and 79 years old with lung adenocarcinoma.

This clone has just a few counts. This rearrangement joins TRBV6-1 to TRBJ2-1; 8 bases are a match to TRBD2. Germline values: CDR1 MNHNS, CDR2 SASEGT. V lost 2 bases and J lost 7; bases outside the gene matches: 4. The CDR3 covers 14 residues. The CDR3 bases are TGTGCCAGCAGTGAACAGCCGGGAGGGAATGAGCAGTTCTTC. Its protein is CASSEQPGGNEQFF.

The chain has TRBV12-5 and TRBJ1-5; TRBD1 is a possible D gene (6 bases). The CDR3 has 14 amino acids. Trimming removed 5 bases at V and 4 bases at J, with 12 bases between. Germline CDR1 is LGHNT and CDR2 is FRNRAP. The CDR3 here is CASGEQGVNQPQHF. For the CDR3, the DNA is TGTGCTAGTGGTGAACAGGGAGTGAATCAGCCCCAGCATTTT.

The chain has TRBV7-8 and TRBJ1-2, with TRBD1 as a possible D gene (5 bases). Germline-derived CDR1 and CDR2 are SGHVS and FQNEAQ. This CDR3 comprises 12 residues. The V end lost 1 base, the J end lost 6 bases, and 6 bases lay between the germline ends. CDR3 in DNA: TGTGCCAGCAGCTTAGTAGGGGATGGCTACACCTTC. Translation: CASSLVGDGYTF. The variable domain in full, completed from reference TRBV7-8 and TRBJ1-2, reads GAGVSQSPRYKVAKRGQDVALRCDPISGHVSLFWYQQALGQGPEFLTYFQNEAQLDKSGLPSDRFFAERPEGSVSTLKIQRTQQEDSAVYLCASSLVGDGYTFGSGTRLTVV.

This clone was seen a few times. This chain links TRBV5-1 with TRBJ2-5; a weak D match, TRBD2 (6 bases). With 0 bases removed from V and 0 bases from J, the gap between germline ends came to 6 bases. The CDR3 covers 14 residues. CDR1 and CDR2 (germline): SGHRS, YFSETQ. The CDR3 is CASSLGGDQETQYF. The CDR3 region has the DNA TGCGCCAGCAGCTTGGGGGGGGACCAAGAGACCCAGTACTTC.

The chain combines TRBV19 with TRBJ1-6; D is ambiguous. V was cut by 10 bases and J by 12 bases, with 10 bases left in between. CDR3 size: 10 residues. Germline CDR1 is LNHDA and CDR2 is SQIVND (reference sequence). CDR3 in amino acids: CAIINGPLHF. The CDR3 coding sequence is TGTGCCATCATTAACGGACCCCTCCACTTT.

The chain joins TRBV6-6 to TRBJ2-5; D is perhaps TRBD2 (6 bases). Germline V lookup: CDR1 MNHNY, CDR2 SVGAGI (reference sequence). Trimming removed 4 bases at V and 4 bases at J, with 16 bases between. This CDR3 has 15 amino acids. This CDR3 is CASSLSTSRAETQYF. The CDR3 bases are TGTGCCAGCAGTTTGTCGACTAGTCGGGCAGAGACCCAGTACTTC.

The V gene is TRBV7-6, the J gene TRBJ2-5, with a possible D match to TRBD2 (5 bases). Germline V lookup: CDR1 SGHVS, CDR2 FNYEAQ. The CDR3 loop spans 14 amino acids. V gave up 2 bases and J gave up 5 bases, with 12 bases separating them. The CDR3 DNA reads TGTGCCAGCAGCTTAACCGCACGGAGGGAGACCCAGTACTTC. Residues: CASSLTARRETQYF.

The chain uses TRBV20-1 and TRBJ2-3; D unclear. Germline V CDR1 and CDR2: DFQATT, SNEGSKA (reference sequence). The ends were cut back, 7 bases at V and 1 base at J, with 6 bases in the middle. CDR3 length equals 11 residues. CDR3 DNA: TGCAGTGTGATGGGCACAGATACGCAGTATTTT. It codes for CSVMGTDTQYF.

This CDR3 is CATTRDRASNEQFF. The CDR3 DNA reads as TGTGCCACCACCCGGGACAGGGCATCCAATGAGCAGTTCTTC. The rearrangement links TRBV15 to TRBJ2-1; 9 bases fit TRBD1. Germline CDR1 LNHNV, CDR2 YYDKDF (reference sequence). The CDR3 consists of 14 residues. Unmatched junction bases numbered 7, after V lost 7 bases and J lost 6 bases.

This chain links TRBV5-1 with TRBJ2-5, with D perhaps being TRBD1 or TRBD2 (5 bases each). CDR1 is SGHRS and CDR2 is YFSETQ in the germline V gene. Trimming stripped 0 bases from V and 4 bases from J, with 7 bases between. This CDR3 contains 13 residues. The CDR3 here is CASSLGGIETQYF. In DNA form, the CDR3 reads TGCGCCAGCAGCTTGGGGGGGATAGAGACCCAGTACTTC.

J is TRBJ2-5 and V is TRBV11-2; D remains unclear. The V gene lost 2 bases and the J gene lost 5 bases, with 9 bases spanning the gap. The CDR3 sequence is 13 residues long. Per the germline V gene, CDR1 is SGHAT and CDR2 is FQNNGV. CDR3: CASSLTSYETQYF. CDR3 DNA sequence: TGTGCCAGCAGCTTAACCTCCTACGAGACCCAGTACTTC.

This chain links TRBV5-4 with TRBJ2-7, with D possibly matching TRBD1 (8 bases). The CDR3 has 20 residues. Deletions cut 4 bases from V and 3 bases from J, with 32 bases between. CDR1 SGHNT and CDR2 YYREEE come from the germline V gene (reference sequence). The CDR3 here is CASSGEQGVGKGAGNYEQYF. The CDR3 DNA reads as TGTGCCAGCAGCGGGGAACAGGGGGTGGGCAAGGGAGCGGGAAACTACGAGCAGTACTTC.

The chain recombines TRBV5-6 with TRBJ2-5, with D possibly TRBD2 on 5 matching bases. The CDR3 length is 12 residues. From germline, CDR1 is SGHDT and CDR2 YYEEEE. Between the trimmed V and J ends, which lost 1 base and 5 bases, there was a span of 6 bases. The CDR3 spells CASSLSGETQYF. As DNA, the CDR3 is TGTGCCAGCAGCTTGTCGGGGGAGACCCAGTACTTC.

The V and J genes are TRBV5-6 and TRBJ2-7; D gene ambiguous. The CDR3 loop spans 12 amino acids. Deletions cut 3 bases from V and 5 bases from J, with 9 bases between. Germline V CDR1 and CDR2: SGHDT, YYEEEE. CDR3 region: CASSSYPDEQYF. The CDR3 DNA sequence: TGTGCCAGCAGCTCGTACCCCGACGAGCAGTACTTC.

As DNA, the CDR3 is TGTGCCAGTAATGTCCGCCTGGGGGGCGGTCAGCCCCAGCATTTT. It encodes CASNVRLGGGQPQHF. The chain recombines TRBV19 with TRBJ1-5; maybe TRBD1 (6 bases). The germline V gene has CDR1 LNHDA and CDR2 SQIVND (reference sequence). This CDR3 has 15 residues. Trimming removed 7 bases from V and 6 bases from J, with 19 bases in between.

This clone is deemed medium-sized. The chain carries TRBV7-2 and TRBJ2-7; no definite D call. Germline V gives CDR1 SGHTA, CDR2 FQGNSA. The V end lost 2 bases, the J end lost 6 bases, and 11 bases lay between the germline ends. The CDR3 is 13 residues long. CDR3 coding DNA: TGTGCCAGCAGCTTAAGTACAGTGGGCGAGCAGTACTTC. Its protein is CASSLSTVGEQYF. The complete variable domain, with remaining parts taken from reference TRBV7-2 and TRBJ2-7, reads GAGVSQSPSNKVTEKGKDVELRCDPISGHTALYWYRQSLGQGLEFLIYFQGNSAPDKSGLPSDRFSAERTGGSVSTLTIQRTQQEDSAVYLCASSLSTVGEQYFGPGTRLTVT.

This chain uses TRBV7-9 with TRBJ2-3; TRBD2 agrees at 8 bases. Germline CDR1 SEHNR, CDR2 FQNEAQ (reference sequence). The CDR3 length is 15 residues. V lost 4 bases and J lost 6; bases outside the gene matches: 9. CDR3 DNA sequence: TGTGCCAGCAGCTCCTTGGCGGGAGGTGGGGATACGCAGTATTTT. Its protein is CASSSLAGGGDTQYF.

V gene TRBV18 combines with J gene TRBJ2-6, with 12 bases lining up with TRBD1. Germline values: CDR1 KGHSH, CDR2 LQKENI. The CDR3 has 21 residues. V gave up 1 base and J gave up 4 bases; unmatched junction bases: 14. In DNA, the CDR3 is TGTGCCAGCTCACCACTTGCCGCGGGACAGGGGGCTTTCGCGGGGGCCAACGTCCTGACTTTC. As protein: CASSPLAAGQGAFAGANVLTF.

The chain is built from TRBV19 and TRBJ2-7, with D uncertain. The CDR3 sequence is 16 residues long. The V and J ends lost 0 bases and 2 bases respectively, with 14 bases between them. CDR1 is LNHDA, CDR2 SQIVND, per germline (reference sequence). In DNA, the CDR3 is TGTGCCAGTAGTATAGATCTTTTAGCAGGTGCCTACGAGCAGTACTTC. Translated: CASSIDLLAGAYEQYF.

V and J are TRBV6-5 and TRBJ2-2; D uncertain. This CDR3 comprises 12 residues. Germline values: CDR1 MNHEY, CDR2 SVGAGI. V shed 8 bases and J shed 1 base, with 5 bases lying between them. The CDR3 nucleotides read TGTGCCAGCCTGCGGAACACCGGGGAGCTGTTTTTT. This translates into CASLRNTGELFF.

CDR3 sequence (DNA): TGTGCCAGCACTCCTTCGGGACACCCGATGGACATTCAGTACTTC. As protein: CASTPSGHPMDIQYF. The chain links TRBV27 to TRBJ2-4, with D perhaps TRBD1 (6 bases). The germline V and J ends were trimmed by 7 bases and 8 bases, with 21 bases remaining between them. CDR1 is MNHEY, CDR2 SMNVEV, per germline (reference sequence). This CDR3 has 15 amino acids.

This clone has more than one count but fewer than ten. This chain connects TRBV11-3 to TRBJ2-1; D unresolved. This CDR3 has 17 residues. The V end was cut by 0 bases, the J end by 2 bases, with 14 bases between. Germline values: CDR1 SGHNT, CDR2 YENEEA. CDR3 sequence reads: CASSLDRALGPYNEQFF. The CDR3 DNA reads TGTGCCAGCAGCTTAGATCGCGCTCTCGGGCCCTACAATGAGCAGTTCTTC. The entire variable domain, with the rest obtained from reference TRBV11-3 and TRBJ2-1, is as follows: EAGVVQSPRYKIIEKKQPVAFWCNPISGHNTLYWYLQNLGQGPELLIRYENEEAVDDSQLPKDRFSAERLKGVDSTLKIQPAELGDSAVYLCASSLDRALGPYNEQFFGPGTRLTVL.

The sample holds one count of this clone. V and J are TRBV21-1 and TRBJ2-5; the table calls TRBD1, which could not be checked here. TRBV21-1 is a recognized pseudogene. The CDR3 runs to 17 residues. CDR3 region: CASSKETAPARQETQYF. CDR3 DNA: TGTGCCAGCAGCAAAGAGACAGCGCCGGCTAGGCAAGAGACCCAGTACTTC.

The genes are TRBV4-3 and TRBJ2-7, with 9 bases matching TRBD2. Germline V CDR1 and CDR2: LGHNA, YSLEER. The CDR3 is 16 residues long. Trimming cost V 1 base and J 3 bases; bases outside gene matches: 7. CDR3 DNA: TGCGCCAGCAGCCAAGGGGCGTTAGCGGGGGACTACGAGCAGTACTTC. Its protein is CASSQGALAGDYEQYF.

V usage is TRBV9 and J usage is TRBJ2-2; 8 nucleotides match TRBD2. The V segment lost 0 bases and the J segment 7 bases; nucleotides outside the gene matches: 5. Per the germline V gene, CDR1 is SGDLS and CDR2 is YYNGEE. The CDR3 length is 15 residues. Written as DNA, the CDR3 is TGTGCCAGCAGCGTAGAGGGGACTAGTTACGGGGAGCTGTTTTTT. Protein sequence: CASSVEGTSYGELFF. The full variable domain, completed using reference TRBV9 and TRBJ2-2, is DSGVTQTPKHLITATGQRVTLRCSPRSGDLSVYWYQQSLDQGLQFLIQYYNGEERAKGNILERFSAQQFPDLHSELNLSSLELGDSALYFCASSVEGTSYGELFFGEGSRLTVL.

This sequence joins TRBV7-3 and TRBJ1-3; D perhaps matches TRBD1 (5 bases). Trimming shortened V by 4 bases and J by 4 bases, and 14 bases separated the two germline ends. CDR1 and CDR2 from the germline V gene are SGHTA and FQGTGA. The CDR3 covers 15 residues. CDR3 nucleotide sequence: TGTGCCAGCAGCTCAGCCTCGGACACAGGAAACACCATATATTTT. It yields the protein CASSSASDTGNTIYF.

This chain links TRBV4-3 with TRBJ2-1; possibly TRBD2 for D (6 bases). Trimming stripped 2 bases from V and 6 bases from J, with 11 bases between. CDR1 and CDR2 (germline): LGHNA, YSLEER. The CDR3 length is 14 residues. This CDR3 is CASSQNAGLNEQFF. The CDR3 region has the DNA TGCGCCAGCAGCCAAAACGCGGGACTCAATGAGCAGTTCTTC.

The chain employs TRBV28 and TRBJ2-5; D is perhaps TRBD2 (5 bases). In germline, CDR1 is MDHEN, CDR2 SYDVKM. The CDR3 sequence is 15 residues long. V was pared by 1 base and J by 5 bases, with 14 bases between. The CDR3 DNA sequence: TGTGCCAGCAGTTTATTACTAGTGACCCAGGAGACCCAGTACTTC. Its protein is CASSLLLVTQETQYF.

The V call is TRBV7-9, the J call TRBJ1-1, with no clear D. The germline V gene has CDR1 SEHNR and CDR2 FQNEAQ (reference sequence). With 5 bases removed from V and 4 bases from J, the gap between germline ends came to 11 bases. The CDR3 extends over 13 amino acids. For the CDR3, the DNA is TGTGCCAGCAGCGACCCTTGGGGCACTGAAGCTTTCTTT. Its protein is CASSDPWGTEAFF.